This entry is about one T cell receptor beta chain. Antigen: not known. These data are taken from a study of OX40 agonist ivuxolimab in advanced cancers. About the research overall: An agonistic anti-OX40 (CD134) antibody, ivuxolimab, was used to treat the patients. From roughly 23 to 85 years was the age range, with a mean of approximately 63 years, and approximately 80% were male. Broader study findings: Low clonal expansion, among the lowest seen, marked partial responders at 0.1-3.0 mg/kg.

TCRdb's table, derived via immunoSEQ multiplex PCR, lists solely in-frame clones and lacks some. The table lists roughly 67,000 clones, around 92% of them singletons. The ends were cut back, 6 bases at V and 0 bases at J, with 12 bases in the middle. The CDR3 is made up of 15 amino acids. CDR1 is MNHNS and CDR2 is SASEGT in the germline V gene. This chain links TRBV6-1 with TRBJ2-1; D is tentatively TRBD1 or TRBD2 (5 bases each). The material sequenced was CD4+ or CD8+ T cells sorted from blood, taken in a trial of the OX40 agonist ivuxolimab. This TCR was sampled from an adult with an advanced solid tumor such as melanoma, head and neck, liver or kidney cancer. DNA for the CDR3: TGTGCCAGCAGAGCCGGGGCCTTCTCCTACAATGAGCAGTTCTTC. It specifies CASRAGAFSYNEQFF.